This T cell receptor beta chain originates from a study of shared clonotypes between healthy human individuals. Study-level findings and limits: Researchers found naive subsets generally carried larger estimated richness than memory subsets. Roughly 5% of naive CD4 clonotypes were shared across a handful of donors.

On this clone: The antigen remains unidentified.

At deep level, the assay was performed. Assay: immunoSEQ multiplex PCR; the TCRdb copy retains only in-frame clones and omits some. The data hold more than 2 million clones, with 90% to 95% observed a single time. Between the trimmed V and J ends, which lost 6 bases and 5 bases, there was a span of 13 bases. This CDR3 is built from 13 residues. From germline, CDR1 is ENHRY and CDR2 SYGVKD. Naive CD45RA+ and memory CD45RA-negative subsets were split from CD4+ cells. This clonotype was sampled from a man between 18 and 35 years old in good health. This chain links TRBV10-3 with TRBJ2-5; D is uncertain. The sequencing sample was made of naive CD4+ T cells sorted from blood. Subset given: CD45RA+ positively selected. The CDR3 DNA is TGTGCCATCAGATACGGAGATTGGGAGACCCAGTACTTC. Its protein is CAIRYGDWETQYF.